This T cell receptor beta chain was obtained from a study of blood T cell repertoires in COVID-19 (dated by TCRdb to about 2020). Background for the entire study: Samples covering the acute and convalescent phases of COVID-19 were provided by collaborators in the United States, Italy and Spain. HLA class I and class II types, where available, came from metadata supplied by the sample provider rather than from assay-based typing. Samples were obtained from the ongoing ImmuneRACE study (first 160 participants) and from 1,254 subjects provided by 6 global collaborators. The dataset comprised deeply sampled blood TCRbeta repertoires from subjects exposed to, actively infected with, or recovered from COVID-19. A de-identified subject ID, COVID-19 status, age in years and sex were almost always included in the sample metadata. A freely available public database, intended as a resource for researchers studying the immune response to SARS-CoV-2, is where the repertoires were released. The prospective study material was composed of cDNA or gDNA derived from T cells, B-cell-depleted T cells, or PBMCs. On the study overall, not on this receptor specifically: The amount of clinical and demographic metadata varied by source and participant and was provided uncurated.

The immunoSEQ Assay, a bias-controlled multiplex PCR, was used to amplify TCRbeta CDR3 regions from genomic DNA. From the authors' description of their analysis: The number of nucleated cells in each sample was estimated from the amplification of reference gene primers within the assay. To quantify the absolute abundance of each unique TCRbeta CDR3 rearrangement, sequence reads were collapsed and filtered. For each sample, productive Simpson clonality was calculated as the square root of Simpson's diversity index across productive rearrangements. TCRdb limited this immuneACCESS table to in-frame rearrangements with V and J called. A share of clones is missing; checked studies link under half to unresolved V genes, and the rest is unexplained. V, J and clone size were drawn from that table, and D and trimming were deduced from the DNA. Across this sample there are about 180,000 clones, with roughly four fifths seen only once. The ten largest clones add up to around 7.3% of the sample.

There are 16 amino acids in the CDR3, from cysteine to phenylalanine inclusive. Solely the CDR3 DNA is kept, with 48 bases framed from the first base. Trimming takes 4 bases off V and 4 bases off J; junction bases not matched to a gene: 14. Taken from the germline V gene (reference sequence), the CDR1 and CDR2 loops are SGHNT and YYREEE. In Seattle, one collaborating source enrolled patients while the infection was active and tracked those patients longitudinally over the course of disease. The collaborating institutions used their own protocols to collect whole blood in K2EDTA tubes. For TCRbeta analysis, collaborators shipped samples as frozen whole blood, isolated PBMCs, or DNA extracted from either of those sample types. Worth noting for this clone: The target of this receptor is not known. No much larger clone is present one base from it, and per-base qualities are unavailable.

Here the chain combines TRBV5-4 and TRBJ2-7; 7 middle bases align to TRBD2. The sequence came from an older woman with COVID-19, enrolled during active disease. The sample consisted of peripheral blood. In nucleotide form, the sequence is TGTGCCAGCAGCCCAGGCCATGCGGGAGCGCCTTACGAGCAGTACTTC. This encodes CASSPGHAGAPYEQYF.